This T cell receptor (beta chain) came from a study of T cell responses to AZD1222 COVID-19 vaccine. In the study overall: Second-dose timings of about 4 or about 12 weeks were pooled.

This CDR3 has 15 amino acids. V shed 2 bases and J 5 bases; nucleotides not matched to a gene: 4. The germline V gene has CDR1 MNHEY and CDR2 SVGAGI. With respect to this clone: Antigen unknown.

TCRdb keeps only in-frame clones here, not all; method: immunoSEQ multiplex PCR. The table includes about 120,000 clones, just under 90% detected once. The study's findings and limits: Across spike, vaccine-associated CD4 TCRs were found, dominant at 160-218 and 743-854. Seropositive at baseline were only a handful of AZD1222 recipients.

The sample was peripheral blood, taken on day 0 of AZD1222 vaccination. The sequence derives from an adult in good health. The chain carries TRBV6-5 and TRBJ2-1; 9 bases match TRBD1. CDR3: CASSYGGTGHNEQFF. The CDR3 DNA follows: TGTGCCAGCAGTTACGGTGGGACAGGGCACAATGAGCAGTTCTTC.